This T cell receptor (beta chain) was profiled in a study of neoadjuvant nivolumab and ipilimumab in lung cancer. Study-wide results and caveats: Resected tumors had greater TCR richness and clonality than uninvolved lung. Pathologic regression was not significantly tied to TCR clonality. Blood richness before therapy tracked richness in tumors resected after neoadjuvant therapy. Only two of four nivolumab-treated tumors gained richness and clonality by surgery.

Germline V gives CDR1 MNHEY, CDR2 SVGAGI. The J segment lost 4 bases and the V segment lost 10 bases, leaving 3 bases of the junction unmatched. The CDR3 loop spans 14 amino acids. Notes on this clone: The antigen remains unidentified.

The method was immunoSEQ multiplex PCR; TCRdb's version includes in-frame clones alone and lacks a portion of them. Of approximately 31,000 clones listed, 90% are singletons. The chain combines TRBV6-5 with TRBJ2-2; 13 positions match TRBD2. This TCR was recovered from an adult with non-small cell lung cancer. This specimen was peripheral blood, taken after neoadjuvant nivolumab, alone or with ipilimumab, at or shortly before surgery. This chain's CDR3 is CATRTSGSTGELFF. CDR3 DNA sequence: TGTGCCACGAGGACTAGCGGGAGCACCGGGGAGCTGTTTTTT.